This TCR beta chain emerged from a study of blood T cell repertoires in COVID-19. Seattle's cohort entered during active infection and was followed longitudinally. Data came from immunoSEQ multiplex PCR; TCRdb stores just in-frame clones and leaves some out. The sample has 390,000 or so clones; roughly 90% are singletons. The V gene end was trimmed by 4 bases and the J gene end by 1 base; junction bases not matched to a gene: 10. Germline V gene lookup returns CDR1 KGHDR and CDR2 SFDVKD. CDR3 length: 17 residues. Only one count was recorded for this clone. V usage is TRBV24-1 and J usage is TRBJ2-3; 7 bases map to TRBD1. This TCR came from a woman aged 30 to 39 with COVID-19, enrolled during active disease. Sequenced material: peripheral blood. The CDR3 DNA sequence: TGTGCCACCAGTGACCCCCGGGACAGTATCGGCACAGATACGCAGTATTTT. Protein: CATSDPRDSIGTDTQYF.